This is a list of T cell receptor beta chains from one sample in a study of cytomegalovirus exposure and HLA in healthy donors. Sequencing used immunoSEQ multiplex PCR; TCRdb keeps in-frame clones, though not all of them. The sample holds 85,000 to 130,000 clones, about two thirds seen once. The sequenced sample consisted of PBMCs. The receptors stem from a boy aged 5-17 years in good health and CMV-seronegative. CDR3s include the opening cysteine and the closing phenylalanine or tryptophan. Fields, in order: clone size, D gene, J gene, V gene, CDR3 protein, CDR3 DNA. A D gene is named only where the DNA matches it firmly. A row's size may be missing; if present it is once, few, many or a size class.

- - TRBJ2-5 TRBV11-3 CASSLDSRGQETQYF TGTGCCAGCAGCTTAGATTCTAGGGGCCAAGAGACCCAGTACTTC
- TRBD2 TRBJ2-6 TRBV9 CASSVVPGLAGSGAGANVLTF TGTGCCAGCAGCGTAGTTCCAGGACTAGCGGGGTCGGGGGCTGGGGCCAACGTCCTGACTTTC
- - TRBJ2-1 TRBV5-4 CASSPLASVGVDEQFF TGTGCCAGCAGCCCCCTAGCGTCGGTGGGGGTCGATGAGCAGTTCTTC
- TRBD2 TRBJ2-1 TRBV5-6 CASSPRLAAYNEQFF TGTGCCAGCAGCCCACGACTAGCCGCCTACAATGAGCAGTTCTTC
once TRBD1 TRBJ1-2 TRBV28 CASSNTGDLYGYTF TGTGCCAGCAGTAATACAGGGGATCTCTATGGCTACACCTTC
- TRBD1 TRBJ1-1 TRBV4-3 CASSQKDRVTEAFF TGCGCCAGCAGCCAAAAAGACAGGGTCACTGAAGCTTTCTTT
- - TRBJ2-7 TRBV28 CATFPAGSSYEQYF TGTGCCACCTTTCCGGCGGGGAGCTCCTACGAGCAGTACTTC
few - TRBJ2-5 TRBV15 CATSPTGRETQYF TGTGCCACCTCGCCGACAGGTAGAGAGACCCAGTACTTC
- TRBD1 TRBJ1-2 TRBV6-5 CASSYSTGSDPGGYTF TGTGCCAGCAGTTACTCGACAGGGAGCGACCCGGGGGGCTACACCTTC
- TRBD2 TRBJ2-3 TRBV4-1 CASSTGGGPNTDTQYF TGCGCCAGCAGTACTGGGGGAGGGCCCAACACAGATACGCAGTATTTT
- - TRBJ2-1 TRBV7-3 CASSFSSSYNEQFF TGTGCCAGCAGCTTTTCTAGCTCCTACAATGAGCAGTTCTTC
- - TRBJ1-1 TRBV4-1 CASSQPRSEAFF TGCGCCAGCAGCCAACCCCGGAGTGAAGCTTTCTTT
- TRBD2 TRBJ2-1 TRBV11-2 CASSSLSLLSGANNEQFF TGTGCCAGCAGCTCCCTCTCGTTATTAAGCGGGGCGAACAATGAGCAGTTCTTC
- TRBD2 TRBJ2-1 TRBV7-3 CASSSTGLAYRHEQFF TGTGCCAGCAGCTCAACGGGACTAGCGTACAGACATGAGCAGTTCTTC
- - TRBJ1-1 TRBV19 CASKLRPRGSNTEAFF TGTGCCAGTAAGCTTCGTCCCCGGGGATCCAACACTGAAGCTTTCTTT
few - TRBJ2-1 TRBV5-1 CASSLRIPGNNEQFF TGCGCCAGCAGCTTGCGGATCCCGGGGAACAATGAGCAGTTCTTC
- TRBD2 TRBJ2-5 TRBV18 CASSPPGHLAGATQETQYF TGTGCCAGCTCACCACCGGGGCATCTAGCGGGGGCGACACAAGAGACCCAGTACTTC
few - TRBJ1-2 TRBV6-5 CASSSTQGTAYGYTF TGTGCCAGCAGTTCCACACAGGGAACCGCTTATGGCTACACCTTC
- - TRBJ1-5 TRBV4-1 CASSPPGGNQPQHF TGCGCCAGCAGCCCACCAGGGGGCAATCAGCCCCAGCATTTT
- - TRBJ2-7 TRBV11-3 CASSSGKGKRYEQYF TGTGCCAGCAGCTCCGGGAAGGGAAAGAGGTACGAGCAGTACTTC
once - TRBJ2-7 TRBV5-1 CASSPDGGAYEQYF TGCGCCAGCAGCCCGGACGGAGGGGCCTACGAGCAGTACTTC
- TRBD1 TRBJ2-3 TRBV25-1 CASSLRQGPDTQYF TGTGCCAGCAGTTTACGACAGGGTCCAGATACGCAGTATTTT
- - TRBJ2-2 TRBV5-8 CASSSLTAELFF TGTGCCAGCAGCTCGTTGACAGCGGAGCTGTTTTTT
- - TRBJ1-1 TRBV5-1 CASSPSLAGETEAFF TGCGCCAGCAGCCCGAGTTTGGCAGGGGAGACTGAAGCTTTCTTT
few TRBD2 TRBJ2-5 TRBV19 CASSSSGSVETQYF TGTGCCAGTAGTTCTAGCGGGAGTGTGGAGACCCAGTACTTC
few TRBD1 TRBJ1-4 TRBV6-6 CASNRGFNEKLFF TGTGCCAGCAACAGGGGGTTTAATGAAAAACTGTTTTTT
- - TRBJ2-2 TRBV5-8 CASSSNRAANTGELFF TGTGCCAGCAGCTCAAACAGGGCCGCGAACACCGGGGAGCTGTTTTTT
- - TRBJ1-1 TRBV29-1 CSVGTLMNTEAFF TGCAGCGTTGGTACCCTAATGAACACTGAAGCTTTCTTT
- TRBD1 TRBJ2-1 TRBV6-5 CASSYVGQVDEQFF TGTGCCAGCAGTTACGTCGGACAGGTCGATGAGCAGTTCTTC
- TRBD2 TRBJ2-2 TRBV10-3 CAISGGTSGNTGELFF TGTGCCATCAGTGGCGGGACTAGCGGAAACACCGGGGAGCTGTTTTTT
- TRBD1 TRBJ1-1 TRBV7-8 CASSHITRGAPDTEAFF TGTGCCAGCAGCCACATCACCAGGGGGGCGCCGGACACTGAAGCTTTCTTT
- TRBD1 TRBJ2-2 TRBV6-5 CASSRAGGTGELFF TGTGCCAGCAGTCGAGCAGGGGGCACCGGGGAGCTGTTTTTT
- - TRBJ2-7 TRBV28 CASRHTIEQYF TGTGCCAGCAGACATACAATCGAGCAGTACTTC
few TRBD1 TRBJ2-1 TRBV10-3 CAIMERGDRDHEQFF TGTGCCATCATGGAACGAGGGGACAGGGACCATGAGCAGTTCTTC
once - TRBJ2-3 TRBV4-1 CASSSLGLLTDTQYF TGCGCCAGCAGTAGTTTGGGACTCCTCACAGATACGCAGTATTTT
- TRBD2 TRBJ2-7 TRBV6-5 CASTNSGETYEQYF TGTGCCAGCACCAATAGCGGGGAAACCTACGAGCAGTACTTC
- - TRBJ1-5 TRBV7-2 CASSQQGQPQHF TGTGCCAGCAGCCAACAGGGTCAGCCCCAGCATTTT
- - TRBJ2-5 TRBV7-2 CASSLGAGSETQYF TGTGCCAGCAGCTTAGGGGCGGGTTCGGAGACCCAGTACTTC
- TRBD1 TRBJ1-1 TRBV13 CASSLSLQGGNTEAFF TGTGCCAGCAGCTTAAGCCTCCAGGGGGGGAACACTGAAGCTTTCTTT
- TRBD1 TRBJ2-1 TRBV7-2 CASSTGQWEKGSYNEQFF TGTGCCAGCAGCACGGGACAGTGGGAGAAGGGGTCCTACAATGAGCAGTTCTTC
- - TRBJ2-7 TRBV27 CASSSSGSANYEQYF TGTGCCAGCAGTTCATCCGGGAGTGCGAACTACGAGCAGTACTTC
- TRBD2 TRBJ2-1 TRBV6-4 CASSGLAGAYNEQFF TGTGCCAGCAGTGGACTAGCGGGAGCCTACAATGAGCAGTTCTTC
- TRBD2 TRBJ2-5 TRBV29-1 CSVLYSRGGLETQYF TGCAGCGTCCTTTATAGCCGGGGGGGCTTAGAGACCCAGTACTTC
- - TRBJ2-1 TRBV19 CASIPRRGQGSYNEQFF TGTGCCAGTATCCCTAGGAGGGGCCAGGGCTCCTACAATGAGCAGTTCTTC
- - TRBJ1-1 TRBV5-4 CASSGETGQNTEAFF TGTGCCAGCAGCGGGGAGACGGGACAGAACACTGAAGCTTTCTTT
once TRBD2 TRBJ2-7 TRBV19 CASSPYSSGHEQYF TGTGCCAGTAGCCCCTACTCTAGCGGTCACGAGCAGTACTTC
- - TRBJ1-2 TRBV29-1 CSVGTGLGYGYTF TGCAGCGTTGGGACTGGGTTGGGGTATGGCTACACCTTC
- - TRBJ2-2 TRBV9 CASSVEGRGIRSGELFF TGTGCCAGCAGCGTAGAAGGGAGGGGGATCCGCTCCGGGGAGCTGTTTTTT
- - TRBJ2-7 TRBV5-1 CASSLEGQGQYF TGCGCCAGCAGCTTGGAAGGCCAGGGGCAGTACTTC
- - TRBJ1-6 TRBV7-2 CASSPRVIGSPLHF TGTGCCAGCAGCCCCCGCGTGATCGGGTCACCCCTCCACTTT
- TRBD2 TRBJ2-7 TRBV6-1 CASSAYPSGSYEQYF TGTGCCAGCAGTGCCTACCCTAGCGGGAGCTACGAGCAGTACTTC
- - TRBJ1-5 TRBV30 CAWSRVVDQPQHF TGTGCCTGGAGTCGGGTAGTAGATCAGCCCCAGCATTTT
- - TRBJ1-5 TRBV30 CAWSGGRAIDQPQHF TGTGCCTGGAGTGGCGGCAGGGCAATAGATCAGCCCCAGCATTTT
- - TRBJ2-7 TRBV6-5 CASSDRGYEQYF TGTGCCAGCAGCGATCGGGGCTACGAGCAGTACTTC
- TRBD2 TRBJ2-1 TRBV7-3 CASSLTGLAGGEQFF TGTGCCAGCAGCTTAACGGGACTAGCGGGAGGTGAGCAGTTCTTC
- TRBD1 TRBJ2-7 TRBV28 CASSPTGPENEQYF TGTGCCAGCAGTCCGACAGGGCCTGAAAACGAGCAGTACTTC